This T cell receptor (beta chain) came from a study of T cell changes during pregnancy in multiple sclerosis. This clone was observed a single time. The CDR3 covers 17 residues. The germline V gene has CDR1 LGHNA and CDR2 YSLEER. Trimming removed 1 base from V and 3 bases from J; junction bases left unmatched: 9. Some clones are missing from TCRdb's copy, which holds only in-frame ones; the method was immunoSEQ multiplex PCR. The sample has over 55,000 clones; about 83% are singletons. Specimen: peripheral blood from another person, used as feeder cells. V gene TRBV4-3 combines with J gene TRBJ1-3; 7 nucleotides agree with TRBD1. This receptor was identified in a human donor whose cells served as feeder cells for cultures in a pregnancy study. The CDR3 region is CASSQGSRDSLGNTIYF. CDR3 bases: TGCGCCAGCAGCCAAGGGTCCCGGGACAGCCTTGGAAACACCATATATTTT.